This TCR beta chain was captured by sequencing in a study of shared T cell receptors in the human thymus. V gave up 1 base and J gave up 0 bases; unmatched junction bases: 8. Germline values: CDR1 LGHNA, CDR2 YNFKEQ. This CDR3 is 18 amino acids long. This clone has a handful of counts. Data came from immunoSEQ multiplex PCR; TCRdb stores just in-frame clones and leaves some out. The sample has around 67,000 clones, 90% to 95% seen once. The clonotype comes from a human donor. The chain joins TRBV4-2 to TRBJ1-5, with TRBD1 identical over 8 bases. Material: thymocytes. As DNA, the CDR3 is TGTGCCAGCAGCCAAGGGACAGGGCGTCCGTATAGCAATCAGCCCCAGCATTTT. Protein product: CASSQGTGRPYSNQPQHF.